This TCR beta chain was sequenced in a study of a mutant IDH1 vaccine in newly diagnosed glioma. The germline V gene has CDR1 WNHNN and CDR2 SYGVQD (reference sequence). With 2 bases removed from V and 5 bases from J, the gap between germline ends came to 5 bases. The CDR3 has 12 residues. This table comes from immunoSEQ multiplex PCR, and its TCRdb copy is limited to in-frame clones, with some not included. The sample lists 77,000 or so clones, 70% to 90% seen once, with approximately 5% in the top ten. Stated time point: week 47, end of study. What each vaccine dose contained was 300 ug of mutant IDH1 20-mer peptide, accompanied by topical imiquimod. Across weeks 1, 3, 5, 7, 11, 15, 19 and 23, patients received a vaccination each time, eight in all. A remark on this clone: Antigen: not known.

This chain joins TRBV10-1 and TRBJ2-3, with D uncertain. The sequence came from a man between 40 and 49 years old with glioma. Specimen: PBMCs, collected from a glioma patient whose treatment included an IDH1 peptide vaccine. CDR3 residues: CASSELGDTQYF. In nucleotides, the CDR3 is TGCGCCAGCAGTGAGCTTGGAGATACGCAGTATTTT.